These 24 T cell receptor beta chains share one sample of origin, sequenced in a study of brain T cells in children with intractable seizures. The repertoire was sequenced with immunoSEQ multiplex PCR; TCRdb's copy has only in-frame clones and lacks some. The sample gives 65,000 to 85,000 clones, 85% to 95% of which show up once; under 2% is in the top ten. The sample here was peripheral blood, taken at surgery. These receptors came from a boy under two years old with tuberous sclerosis and intractable seizures.

The chain links TRBV4-1 to TRBJ2-1; 11 positions match TRBD2. Trimming cost V 4 bases and J 5 bases; bases outside gene matches: 10. CDR1 is MGHRA and CDR2 is YSYEKL in the germline V gene. The CDR3 spans 17 residues. The CDR3 nucleotides are TGCGCCAGCAGCCTAACACCGGGACTAGCGGCCAACAATGAGCAGTTCTTC. Translating gives CASSLTPGLAANNEQFF.

This clone has a handful of counts. J is TRBJ1-1 and V is TRBV7-8; D not resolved. The CDR3 length is 12 residues. CDR1 and CDR2 from the germline V gene are SGHVS and FQNEAQ. Trimming shortened V by 1 base and J by 6 bases, and 6 bases separated the two germline ends. As DNA, the CDR3 is TGTGCCAGCAGCTTAGTCAAGGCTGAAGCTTTCTTT. It codes for CASSLVKAEAFF.

Only a few counts were recorded for this clone. The chain uses TRBV3-1 (or the pseudogene TRBV3-2) and TRBJ2-7; the D gene is possibly TRBD2 (6 bases). CDR3 size: 15 residues. Trimming removed 0 bases at V and 2 bases at J, with 11 bases between. CDR1 is LGHDT, CDR2 YNNKEL, per germline (reference sequence). The CDR3 bases are TGTGCCAGCAGCCAAGACGGGGGATTCCCCTACGAGCAGTACTTC. This codes for CASSQDGGFPYEQYF.

CDR3: CAWGFKIAYEQYF. In DNA form, the CDR3 reads TGTGCCTGGGGGTTTAAGATAGCCTACGAGCAGTACTTC. The chain has TRBV30 and TRBJ2-7; D is undetermined. Germline V gives CDR1 GTSNPN, CDR2 SVGIG (reference sequence). CDR3 length: 13 residues. Trimming took off 5 bases at V and 2 bases at J, with 13 bases between the two ends.

The chain combines TRBV5-1 with TRBJ2-5; 11 bases agree with TRBD1. Germline V gene sequence: CDR1 SGHRS, CDR2 YFSETQ. With V trimmed by 3 bases and J by 5 bases, 9 bases remained unmatched. The CDR3 loop spans 16 amino acids. The CDR3 protein is CASSSGQGVRRETQYF. CDR3 DNA sequence: TGCGCCAGCAGCTCGGGACAGGGGGTTCGTCGGGAGACCCAGTACTTC.

V usage is TRBV5-6 and J usage is TRBJ2-5; 8 positions agree with TRBD2. Losses at the gene ends were 0 bases for V and 11 bases for J; bases not matched to a gene: 3. Germline lookup yields CDR1 SGHDT and CDR2 YYEEEE. This CDR3 has 12 amino acids. CDR3 in amino acids: CASSLGSGGQYF. In DNA form, the CDR3 reads TGTGCCAGCAGCTTGGGGAGCGGGGGTCAGTACTTC.

This clone came up once. An end of the junction differs from the germline gene, which may be a read error. The chain recombines TRBV6-5 with TRBJ2-7; D may be TRBD2 (5 bases). This CDR3 comprises 13 residues. The germline gives CDR1 MNHEY, CDR2 SVGAGI. The CDR3 nucleotides are TGTGCCACCAGTCGGACTCTCTCCTACGAGCAGTACTTC. It encodes CATSRTLSYEQYF.

The chain carries TRBV7-9 and TRBJ2-1; D remains ambiguous. The germline V and J ends were trimmed by 5 bases and 7 bases, with 12 bases remaining between them. CDR1 SEHNR and CDR2 FQNEAQ come from the germline V gene (reference sequence). The CDR3 has 13 residues. The CDR3 here is CASSLGSPNEQFF. The CDR3 nucleotides are TGTGCCAGCAGCCTCGGAAGCCCAAATGAGCAGTTCTTC.

The chain recombines TRBV14 with TRBJ2-7; D is perhaps TRBD1 (7 bases). The germline CDR1 and CDR2 sequences are SGHDN and FVKESK. Trimming removed 0 bases from V and 3 bases from J, with 12 bases in between. This CDR3 has 15 residues. The CDR3 DNA sequence: TGTGCCAGCAGCCAAGATGGGGGGACAGACTACGAGCAGTACTTC. Amino acid sequence: CASSQDGGTDYEQYF.

The chain couples TRBV2 to TRBJ2-4; D gene uncertain. Germline CDR1 and CDR2: SNHLY and FYNNEI. With 8 bases removed from V and 5 bases from J, the gap between germline ends came to 16 bases. There are 14 residues in the CDR3. The CDR3 is CASDSPVKENIQYF. The CDR3 DNA is TGTGCCAGCGACTCCCCAGTTAAAGAAAACATTCAGTACTTC.

This chain links TRBV7-9 with TRBJ1-2; 8 positions agree with TRBD1. There are 14 residues in the CDR3. The ends lost 3 bases at V and 5 bases at J; junction bases unmatched: 5. Germline CDR1 and CDR2: SEHNR and FQNEAQ (reference sequence). The DNA of the CDR3 is TGTGCCAGCAGCTTTCTGGACAGGGTGTATGGCTACACCTTC. Translating gives CASSFLDRVYGYTF.

This chain links TRBV6-6 with TRBJ1-3; D remains unclear. This CDR3 is 16 amino acids long. Germline CDR1 MNHNY, CDR2 SVGAGI (reference sequence). V was pared by 2 bases and J by 1 base, with 12 bases between. CDR3: CASSYPPPGSGNTIYF. Written as DNA, the CDR3 is TGTGCCAGCAGTTACCCCCCCCCGGGATCTGGAAACACCATATATTTT.

V usage is TRBV6-1 and J usage is TRBJ1-2; unclear D gene. From germline, CDR1 is MNHNS and CDR2 SASEGT. Trimming cost V 6 bases and J 3 bases, with 11 bases left between them. This CDR3 spans 13 amino acids. The CDR3 sequence: CASSWTSDYGYTF. The CDR3 DNA reads TGTGCCAGCAGCTGGACCTCGGACTATGGCTACACCTTC.

This chain connects TRBV10-1 to TRBJ1-5; 9 bases map to TRBD1. The CDR3 extends over 14 amino acids. With 4 bases clipped from V and 2 bases from J, the junction kept 0 bases outside the gene matches. The V gene's germline CDR1 is WNHNN and CDR2 SYGVQD (reference sequence). The CDR3 nucleotides read TGCGCCAGCAGTGGGACAGGGGGCAATCAGCCCCAGCATTTT. Translating it yields CASSGTGGNQPQHF.

The V and J genes are TRBV28 and TRBJ2-5, with 14 bases identical to TRBD2. The CDR3 contains 17 residues. After removal of 6 bases from V and 10 bases from J, the junction contained 16 bases not matched to a gene. Germline V gene data show CDR1 as MDHEN and CDR2 as SYDVKM. The CDR3 here is CASRRRTSGRTGGGQYF. The CDR3 nucleotides read TGTGCCAGCAGACGAAGGACTAGCGGGAGGACAGGGGGGGGCCAGTACTTC.

V usage is TRBV20-1 and J usage is TRBJ2-7; D ambiguous. The germline gives CDR1 DFQATT, CDR2 SNEGSKA (reference sequence). Trimming stripped 3 bases from V and 3 bases from J, with 18 bases between. This CDR3 is built from 15 residues. This chain's CDR3 is CSASAASDGSYEQYF. For the CDR3, the DNA is TGCAGTGCTAGTGCCGCCTCTGACGGTAGCTACGAGCAGTACTTC.

The chain has TRBV7-6 and TRBJ2-2; D might be TRBD1 (5 bases). CDR1 is SGHVS and CDR2 is FNYEAQ in the germline V gene. The V end was cut by 2 bases, the J end by 5 bases, with 18 bases between. CDR3 length equals 17 residues. CDR3 DNA sequence: TGTGCCAGCAGCTTAAGTTGGGGCCAGAGTAGAACCGGGGAGCTGTTTTTT. Translating gives CASSLSWGQSRTGELFF.

The chain is built from TRBV7-2 and TRBJ2-5, with D uncertain. There are 12 residues in the CDR3. V gave up 1 base and J gave up 6 bases, with 6 bases separating them. CDR1 and CDR2 (germline): SGHTA, FQGNSA. CDR3: CASSLDVQTQYF. In nucleotides, the CDR3 is TGTGCCAGCAGCTTAGACGTCCAGACCCAGTACTTC. Together with reference TRBV7-2 and TRBJ2-5, the CDR3 gives the full variable domain: GAGVSQSPSNKVTEKGKDVELRCDPISGHTALYWYRQSLGQGLEFLIYFQGNSAPDKSGLPSDRFSAERTGGSVSTLTIQRTQQEDSAVYLCASSLDVQTQYFGPGTRLLVL.

The chain combines TRBV6-5 with TRBJ2-7; no clear D gene. The CDR3 extends over 14 amino acids. From germline, CDR1 is MNHEY and CDR2 SVGAGI. The V end was cut by 8 bases, the J end by 0 bases, with 14 bases between. Here the CDR3 reads CASQPDGSSYEQYF. The CDR3 DNA sequence: TGTGCCAGCCAACCGGACGGTTCCTCCTACGAGCAGTACTTC.

The chain recombines TRBV7-6 with TRBJ2-7; D is uncertain. The CDR3 has 11 residues. Trimming took off 0 bases at V and 6 bases at J, with 3 bases between the two ends. Germline CDR1 reads SGHVS; CDR2 reads FNYEAQ. Written as DNA, the CDR3 is TGTGCCAGCAGCTTAGCGCGCGAGCAGTACTTC. Protein product: CASSLAREQYF.

The rearrangement uses TRBV2 and TRBJ2-3; D call uncertain. The V gene lost 1 base and the J gene lost 1 base, with 9 bases spanning the gap. CDR1 is SNHLY and CDR2 is FYNNEI in the germline V gene. The CDR3 contains 15 residues. The CDR3 nucleotides read TGTGCCAGCAGTGAAGGTCCTCGCGGCACAGATACGCAGTATTTT. Amino acid sequence: CASSEGPRGTDTQYF.

This chain uses TRBV11-2 with TRBJ1-1; 11 positions agree with TRBD1. With 1 base clipped from V and 3 bases from J, the junction kept 4 bases outside the gene matches. The CDR3 runs 16 residues. Germline assignment: CDR1 SGHAT and CDR2 FQNNGV. For the CDR3, the DNA is TGTGCCAGCAGCTTAGGGACAGGGGGCCTCGACACTGAAGCTTTCTTT. Protein: CASSLGTGGLDTEAFF. The full variable domain, rest sourced from reference TRBV11-2 and TRBJ1-1, is EAGVAQSPRYKIIEKRQSVAFWCNPISGHATLYWYQQILGQGPKLLIQFQNNGVVDDSQLPKDRFSAERLKGVDSTLKIQPAKLEDSAVYLCASSLGTGGLDTEAFFGQGTRLTVV.

This clone has only a few counts. The gene calls are TRBV25-1 and TRBJ1-6, with D hard to call. Germline values: CDR1 MGHDK, CDR2 SYGVNS. This CDR3 contains 15 residues. V was shortened by 3 bases and J by 0 bases, with 6 bases between the two germline ends. The chain's CDR3 is CASSDSSSYNSPLHF. The DNA of the CDR3 is TGTGCCAGCAGTGACAGTAGCTCCTATAATTCACCCCTCCACTTT.

This chain uses TRBV24-1 with TRBJ2-1, with 10 nucleotides matching TRBD2. Per germline, CDR1 KGHDR and CDR2 SFDVKD. J lost 0 bases, V lost 2 bases, and 3 bases had no gene match. The CDR3 totals 17 residues. CDR3 in DNA: TGTGCCACCAGTGATTGGACTAGCGGATACTCCTACAATGAGCAGTTCTTC. Translation: CATSDWTSGYSYNEQFF.